This section outlines one TCR beta chain sequence together with its context. Its specificity is unknown. The table came from immunoSEQ multiplex PCR; TCRdb's copy has only in-frame clones and leaves some out. The table lists a few million clones, approximately 93% of them singletons, with about 0.41% in the top ten. The data were taken from a study of shared clonotypes between healthy human individuals. Study summary: Donors were two women and a few men aged 18 to 49. Study-level points and caveats: Clonotypes which were not shared had lower generation probabilities than clonotypes that all four donors shared. Donor scarcity curtailed the genetic and exposure-history diversity represented herein. The study found about 5% of naive CD4 clonotypes shared across a few donors.

The CDR3 runs to 18 residues. Germline values: CDR1 SGHRS, CDR2 YFSETQ. The ends lost 5 bases at V and 2 bases at J; junction bases unmatched: 14. The clonotype was recovered from a man aged 18 to 30 in good health. Some clones in this sample may be carry-over from other donors' samples. This chain uses TRBV5-1 with TRBJ2-1; TRBD2 aligns across 9 bases. The specimen was naive CD4+ T cells from PBMCs. Subset meaning: CD45RA+ positively selected. CDR3 sequence (DNA): TGCGCCAGCAGGACCCTAGCGGGACCCAGTACCACCTACAATGAGCAGTTCTTC. Translating gives CASRTLAGPSTTYNEQFF.